This TCR beta chain was sequenced for a study of blood T cell repertoires in COVID-19 (TCRdb year 2020). With regard to the full study: Samples from collaborators originated in the United States, Italy and Spain and spanned both the acute and convalescent phases of COVID-19. The samples were drawn from the first 160 participants of the ongoing ImmuneRACE study and from some 1,300 subjects provided by 6 global collaborators. The sample metadata nearly always contained a de-identified subject ID, COVID-19 status, age in years and sex. Where available, HLA class I and class II types were taken from metadata supplied by the sample provider and were not determined by assay-based typing. The dataset comprised deeply sampled blood TCRbeta repertoires from subjects exposed to, actively infected with, or recovered from COVID-19. A freely available public database, intended as a resource for researchers studying the immune response to SARS-CoV-2, is where the repertoires were released. The prospective study material was composed of cDNA or gDNA derived from T cells, B-cell-depleted T cells, or PBMCs.

One collaborating source in Seattle enrolled patients while the patients were actively infected and followed the patients over time throughout the course of disease. Collaborating institutions collected whole blood in K2EDTA tubes following their own protocols. For TCRbeta analysis, collaborators shipped samples in one of three forms: frozen whole blood, isolated PBMCs, or DNA extracted from either of those sample types. This clone was counted a few times. Its antigen has not been determined. No much larger clone exists at a distance of one base, and base qualities are not known. Paper-wide results and their limitations: How much clinical and demographic metadata was included differed by source and by participant, and the metadata was provided uncurated.

TCRbeta CDR3 regions were amplified from genomic DNA using the immunoSEQ Assay, a bias-controlled multiplex PCR. Per the authors' processing: The number of nucleated cells in each sample was estimated by amplification of reference gene primers within the assay. To quantify the absolute abundance of each unique TCRbeta CDR3 rearrangement, sequence reads were collapsed and filtered. For each sample, productive Simpson clonality was calculated by taking the square root of Simpson's diversity index across productive rearrangements. This is the immuneACCESS table as TCRdb keeps it, with only in-frame sequences that have V and J called. A part of the clones is gone; compared with another copy, unresolved V genes explain less than half, and the rest is unexplained. That table furnishes V, J and clone size, whereas the DNA furnished D and trimming. Present in this sample are about 250,000 clones, approximately 90% of which were seen just once. The leading ten clones occupy roughly 6.7% of the sample.

The germline V and J ends show losses of 5 bases and 3 bases respectively, and no gene match explains 7 bases of the junction. The CDR3 has 14 amino acids, counting the end cysteine and phenylalanine. The retained sequence is limited to the CDR3, 42 bases, with the frame set at the first base. Via the germline V gene (reference sequence), CDR1 is MNHNY and CDR2 SVGAGI. Source material: peripheral blood. This TCR derives from a woman in her 30s with COVID-19, enrolled during active disease. The rearranged segments are TRBV6-6 and TRBJ2-7; 7 bases in the junction line up with TRBD1. CDR3 sequence: CASSPQGPYYEQYF. The sequence in DNA is TGTGCCAGCAGTCCACAGGGGCCCTACTACGAGCAGTACTTC.